A selection of T cell receptor beta chains follows, all from one sample in a study of blood T cell repertoires in COVID-19. TCRdb's copy holds only in-frame clones and misses some; the assay was immunoSEQ multiplex PCR. This table holds approximately 230,000 clones, approximately 82% found once. The sample taken for sequencing was PBMCs or T cells enriched from blood (not recorded which). All receptors come from a man between 35 and 55 years old who had recovered from COVID-19. The CDR3 runs from the conserved cysteine through the conserved F or W. Each record gives: clone size, V gene, J gene, D gene, CDR3 protein, CDR3 DNA. D genes are given only for firm matches. A clone size is listed for some rows: how often the clone was seen (once, few, many), or a class if it is expanded.

size: NA; V: TRBV28; J: TRBJ1-2; D: NA; CDR3: CASSFSGNYGYTF; DNA: TGTGCCAGCAGTTTCTCAGGAAACTATGGCTACACCTTC
size: NA; V: TRBV5-4; J: TRBJ2-1; D: TRBD1; CDR3: CASSYRDRGFNEQFF; DNA: TGTGCCAGCAGCTACCGGGACAGGGGGTTCAATGAGCAGTTCTTC
size: NA; V: TRBV4-3; J: TRBJ2-3; D: TRBD2; CDR3: CASSQAGGGDTQYF; DNA: TGCGCCAGCAGCCAAGCTGGGGGAGGGGATACGCAGTATTTT
size: NA; V: TRBV11-1; J: TRBJ2-7; D: TRBD1; CDR3: CASSLGRGLTYEQYF; DNA: TGTGCCAGCAGCTTAGGCAGGGGGCTGACCTACGAGCAGTACTTC
size: NA; V: TRBV7-6; J: TRBJ2-5; D: NA; CDR3: CASSLMPGGTETQYF; DNA: TGTGCCAGCAGCTTAATGCCCGGGGGAACAGAGACCCAGTACTTC
size: NA; V: TRBV18; J: TRBJ2-1; D: TRBD1; CDR3: CASSHRDRVLPYNEQFF; DNA: TGTGCCAGCTCCCACAGGGACAGGGTCTTGCCCTACAATGAGCAGTTCTTC
size: few; V: TRBV27; J: TRBJ1-1; D: NA; CDR3: CASSQGYTEAFF; DNA: TGTGCCAGCAGCCAGGGGTACACTGAAGCTTTCTTT
size: few; V: TRBV29-1; J: TRBJ2-7; D: NA; CDR3: CSVAVGQVGEQYF; DNA: TGCAGCGTTGCGGTGGGTCAGGTAGGCGAGCAGTACTTC
size: once; V: TRBV7-2; J: TRBJ2-1; D: TRBD2; CDR3: CASSSIASGGALDEQFF; DNA: TGTGCCAGCAGCTCCATAGCTAGCGGGGGGGCTTTAGATGAGCAGTTCTTC
size: NA; V: TRBV5-1; J: TRBJ2-1; D: TRBD2; CDR3: CASSPSGPLDEQFF; DNA: TGCGCCAGCTCACCTAGCGGGCCCTTGGATGAGCAGTTCTTC